A single sample is the source of the 14 T cell receptor beta chains below, sequenced in a study of CD8 T cells in Susac syndrome. Random hexamers served to reverse transcribe roughly 0.45 to 1 ug RNA. TCRdb itself ran the immunoSEQ multiplex PCR reads through MiXCR, one entry per CDR3 protein. The sample includes tens of thousands of distinct CDR3 sequences, approximately 93% of them seen just once. Sequenced: CD8+ T cells from PBMCs. The receptors originated from a human donor with Susac syndrome.

This rearrangement joins TRBV7-9 to TRBJ2-7; tentatively, D is TRBD2 (6 bases). V was shortened by 5 bases and J by 3 bases, with 17 bases between the two germline ends. The V gene's germline CDR1 is SEHNR and CDR2 FQNEAQ (reference sequence). The CDR3 covers 15 residues. CDR3 protein: CASSRVGRGGYEQYF. CDR3 in DNA: TGTGCCAGCAGCCGAGTCGGGCGGGGAGGCTACGAGCAGTACTTC.

The chain has TRBV27 and TRBJ1-5; 8 bases line up with TRBD1. Germline CDR1 is MNHEY and CDR2 is SMNVEV (reference sequence). The CDR3 has 15 amino acids. V lost 4 bases and J lost 2; bases outside the gene matches: 4. CDR3: CASSSTGVRNQPQHF. Here the CDR3 DNA reads TGTGCCAGCAGTTCGACAGGGGTTCGCAATCAGCCCCAGCATTTT.

The chain has TRBV27 and TRBJ2-7; tentative D call: TRBD1 (5 bases). CDR3 length: 13 residues. Germline V gives CDR1 MNHEY, CDR2 SMNVEV (reference sequence). The V end lost 2 bases, the J end lost 5 bases, and 10 bases lay between the germline ends. The DNA for the CDR3 is TGTGCCAGCAGTTTACCAGGGCGGAACGAGCAGTACTTC. Protein: CASSLPGRNEQYF.

V is TRBV7-9 and J is TRBJ2-3, with TRBD1 as a possible D gene (6 bases). The CDR3 covers 13 residues. Deletions cut 5 bases from V and 5 bases from J, with 11 bases between. Germline-derived CDR1 and CDR2 are SEHNR and FQNEAQ (reference sequence). CDR3 DNA: TGTGCCAGCAGCCCCCAGGGGCGAGATACGCAGTATTTT. Protein: CASSPQGRDTQYF.

V is TRBV5-1 and J is TRBJ2-1, with D possibly TRBD2 on 6 matching bases. The germline gives CDR1 SGHRS, CDR2 YFSETQ. Trimming removed 0 bases at V and 8 bases at J, with 15 bases between. The CDR3 covers 15 residues. CDR3: CASSLVSGSGDEQFF. The CDR3 DNA is TGCGCCAGCAGCTTGGTCTCCGGGAGTGGGGATGAGCAGTTCTTC.

The rearrangement links TRBV7-8 to TRBJ2-7; perhaps TRBD2 as D (7 bases). In germline, CDR1 is SGHVS, CDR2 FQNEAQ. The CDR3 is made up of 15 amino acids. V was shortened by 4 bases and J by 2 bases, with 15 bases between the two germline ends. The CDR3 sequence: CASSSSGGGAYEQYF. The CDR3 DNA reads TGTGCCAGCAGCTCGAGTGGCGGGGGCGCCTACGAGCAGTACTTC.

V gene TRBV30 combines with J gene TRBJ1-2, with D tentatively TRBD1 (6 bases). Per germline, CDR1 GTSNPN and CDR2 SVGIG (reference sequence). V was clipped by 1 base and J by 3 bases, with 18 bases between them. The CDR3 loop spans 16 amino acids. The DNA of the CDR3 is TGTGCCTGGAGTGGTTACCGGGACATACTCGACTATGGCTACACCTTC. Its protein product is CAWSGYRDILDYGYTF.

This clonotype came up once. The rearrangement links TRBV30 to TRBJ2-2; 11 bases map to TRBD1. This CDR3 contains 16 residues. The J segment lost 6 bases and the V segment lost 2 bases, leaving 8 bases of the junction unmatched. From germline, CDR1 is GTSNPN and CDR2 SVGIG (reference sequence). The CDR3 bases are TGTGCCTGGAGTTCCGGGTTGGGACAGGGGGCCGGGGAGCTGTTTTTT. Translated, it gives CAWSSGLGQGAGELFF.

This rearrangement joins TRBV7-9 to TRBJ1-2; D is undetermined. Trimming removed 1 base from V and 0 bases from J, with 3 bases in between. The CDR3 spans 13 residues. Germline lookup yields CDR1 SEHNR and CDR2 FQNEAQ (reference sequence). The CDR3 nucleotides are TGTGCCAGCAGCTTAGGGACTAACTATGGCTACACCTTC. It codes for CASSLGTNYGYTF.

J is TRBJ2-7 and V is TRBV7-9; 8 positions agree with TRBD1. CDR1 and CDR2 from the germline V gene are SEHNR and FQNEAQ (reference sequence). Trimming took 5 bases from V and 6 from J; bases not matched to a gene: 6. There are 13 residues in the CDR3. In DNA form, the CDR3 reads TGTGCCAGCAGCGGACAGGGAGGAAGCGAGCAGTACTTC. Encoded protein: CASSGQGGSEQYF.

The chain couples TRBV2 to TRBJ2-1, with D perhaps TRBD1 (6 bases). Trimming stripped 4 bases from V and 7 bases from J, with 17 bases between. There are 15 residues in the CDR3. The germline V gene has CDR1 SNHLY and CDR2 FYNNEI. The CDR3 sequence: CASSVPDRRGNEQFF. CDR3 DNA sequence: TGTGCCAGCAGTGTCCCCGACAGGAGAGGTAATGAGCAGTTCTTC.

As to this clonotype: Mismatch with germline at one junction end may stem from a read error. The chain links TRBV7-6 to TRBJ2-2; D is possibly TRBD1 (5 bases). The germline V gene encodes CDR1 SGHVS and CDR2 FNYEAQ. The CDR3 sequence is 16 residues long. CDR3 sequence reads: CASTLRQGPGTGELFF. In nucleotides, the CDR3 is TGTGCCAGCACCTTACGGCAGGGTCCCGGCACCGGGGAGCTGTTTTTT.

The chain joins TRBV5-6 to TRBJ1-5; 9 bases are a match to TRBD1. CDR3 size: 16 residues. From germline, CDR1 is SGHDT and CDR2 YYEEEE. Trimming removed 0 bases from V and 2 bases from J; junction bases left unmatched: 3. The CDR3 DNA follows: TGTGCCAGCAGCTTGGGAGGACAGGGGCGCAATCAGCCCCAGCATTTT. Translation gives CASSLGGQGRNQPQHF.

As DNA, the CDR3 is TGTGCCATCAGTGAGTCCCCAGATAGGAACACTGAAGCTTTCTTT. Translating gives CAISESPDRNTEAFF. V usage is TRBV10-3 and J usage is TRBJ1-1; D remains ambiguous. CDR1 and CDR2 (germline): ENHRY, SYGVKD. CDR3 size: 15 residues. With 0 bases removed from V and 1 base from J, the gap between germline ends came to 9 bases.